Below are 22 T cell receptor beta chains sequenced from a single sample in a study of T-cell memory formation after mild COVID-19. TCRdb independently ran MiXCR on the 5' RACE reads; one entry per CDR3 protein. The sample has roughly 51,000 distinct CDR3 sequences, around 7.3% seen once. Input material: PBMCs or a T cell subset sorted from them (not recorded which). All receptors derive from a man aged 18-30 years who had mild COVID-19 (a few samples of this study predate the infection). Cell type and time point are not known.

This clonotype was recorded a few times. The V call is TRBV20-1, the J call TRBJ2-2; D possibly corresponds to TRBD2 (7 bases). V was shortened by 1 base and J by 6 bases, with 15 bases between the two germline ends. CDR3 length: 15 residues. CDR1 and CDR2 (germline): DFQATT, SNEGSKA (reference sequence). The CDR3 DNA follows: TGCAGTGCTAGAGTCGGGGGGCCTGGGGCCGGGGAGCTGTTTTTT. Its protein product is CSARVGGPGAGELFF.

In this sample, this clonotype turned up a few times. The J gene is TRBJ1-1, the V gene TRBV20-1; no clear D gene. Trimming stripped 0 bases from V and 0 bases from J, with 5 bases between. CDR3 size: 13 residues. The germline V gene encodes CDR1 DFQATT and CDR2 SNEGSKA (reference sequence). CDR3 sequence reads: CSARDPVNTEAFF. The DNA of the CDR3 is TGCAGTGCTAGAGATCCTGTGAACACTGAAGCTTTCTTT.

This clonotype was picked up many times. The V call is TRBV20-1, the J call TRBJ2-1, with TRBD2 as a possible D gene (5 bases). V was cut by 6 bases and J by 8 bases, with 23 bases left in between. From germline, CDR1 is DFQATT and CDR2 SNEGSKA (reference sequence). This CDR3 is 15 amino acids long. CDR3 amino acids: CSAHGRHEGRDEQFF. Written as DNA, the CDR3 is TGCAGTGCCCACGGCCGTCATGAGGGCCGGGATGAGCAGTTCTTC.

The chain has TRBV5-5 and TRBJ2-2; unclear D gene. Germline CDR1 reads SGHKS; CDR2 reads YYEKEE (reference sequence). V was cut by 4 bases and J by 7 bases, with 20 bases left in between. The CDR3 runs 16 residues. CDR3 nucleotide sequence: TGTGCCAGCAGCGCCCGGGTCCCTGACGGTGGCGGGGAGCTGTTTTTT. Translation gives CASSARVPDGGGELFF. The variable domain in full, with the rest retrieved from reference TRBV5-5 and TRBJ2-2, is DAGVTQSPTHLIKTRGQQVTLRCSPISGHKSVSWYQQVLGQGPQFIFQYYEKEERGRGNFPDRFSARQFPNYSSELNVNALLLGDSALYLCASSARVPDGGGELFFGEGSRLTVL.

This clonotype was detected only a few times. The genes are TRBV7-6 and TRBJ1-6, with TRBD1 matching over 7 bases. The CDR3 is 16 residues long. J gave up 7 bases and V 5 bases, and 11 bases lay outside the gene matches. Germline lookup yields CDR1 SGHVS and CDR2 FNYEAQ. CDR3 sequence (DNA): TGTGCCAGCAGCCGCGCCTTCGGGACAGAGAATTCACCCCTCCACTTT. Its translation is CASSRAFGTENSPLHF.

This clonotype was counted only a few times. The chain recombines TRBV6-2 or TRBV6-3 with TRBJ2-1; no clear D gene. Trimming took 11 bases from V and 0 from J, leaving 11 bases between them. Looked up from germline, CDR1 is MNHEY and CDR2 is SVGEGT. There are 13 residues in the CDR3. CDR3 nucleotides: TGTGCCTCCGCCGAGAGCTCCTACAATGAGCAGTTCTTC. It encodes CASAESSYNEQFF.

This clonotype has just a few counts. The CDR3 DNA sequence: TGTGCCAGCAGTTTAGCGGACTCTGGAAACACCATATATTTT. Translated: CASSLADSGNTIYF. The J gene is TRBJ1-3, the V gene TRBV28; no reliable D call. Germline CDR1 is MDHEN and CDR2 is SYDVKM. This CDR3 region has 14 residues. Trimming left V 2 bases short and J 0 bases short, with 5 bases between.

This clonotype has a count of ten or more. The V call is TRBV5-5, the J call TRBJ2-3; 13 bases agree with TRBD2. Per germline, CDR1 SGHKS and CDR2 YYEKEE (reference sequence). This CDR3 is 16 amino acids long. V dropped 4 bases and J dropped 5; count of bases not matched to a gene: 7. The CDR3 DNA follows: TGTGCCAGCAGCCGAACTAGCGGGGGGGCGGGAGATACGCAGTATTTT. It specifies CASSRTSGGAGDTQYF.

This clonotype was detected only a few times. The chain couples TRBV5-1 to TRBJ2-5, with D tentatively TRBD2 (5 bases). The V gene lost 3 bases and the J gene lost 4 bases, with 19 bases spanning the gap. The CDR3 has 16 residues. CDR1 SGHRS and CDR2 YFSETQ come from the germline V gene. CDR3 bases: TGCGCCAGCAGCTGGGGAATATTGGCGGGTGGAGAGACCCAGTACTTC. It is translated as CASSWGILAGGETQYF. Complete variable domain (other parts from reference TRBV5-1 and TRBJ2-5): KAGVTQTPRYLIKTRGQQVTLSCSPISGHRSVSWYQQTPGQGLQFLFEYFSETQRNKGNFPGRFSGRQFSNSRSEMNVSTLELGDSALYLCASSWGILAGGETQYFGPGTRLLVL.

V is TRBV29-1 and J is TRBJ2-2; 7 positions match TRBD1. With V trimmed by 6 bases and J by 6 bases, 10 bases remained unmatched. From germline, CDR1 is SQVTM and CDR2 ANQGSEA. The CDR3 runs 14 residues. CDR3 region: CSVRQGPSAGELFF. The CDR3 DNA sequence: TGCAGCGTCCGACAGGGCCCGTCCGCCGGGGAGCTGTTTTTT.

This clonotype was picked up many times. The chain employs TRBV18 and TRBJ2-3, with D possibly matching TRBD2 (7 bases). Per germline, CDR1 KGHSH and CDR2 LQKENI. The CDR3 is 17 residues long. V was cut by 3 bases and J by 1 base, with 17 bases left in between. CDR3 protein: CASSPPNQGRGTDTQYF. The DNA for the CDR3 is TGTGCCAGCTCACCCCCCAACCAGGGGAGGGGCACAGATACGCAGTATTTT.

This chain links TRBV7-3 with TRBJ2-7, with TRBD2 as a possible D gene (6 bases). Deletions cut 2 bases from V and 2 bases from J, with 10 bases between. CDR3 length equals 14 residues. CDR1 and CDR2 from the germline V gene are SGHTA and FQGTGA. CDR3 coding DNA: TGTGCCAGCAGCTTATCAGCGGGCCCCTACGAGCAGTACTTC. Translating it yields CASSLSAGPYEQYF.

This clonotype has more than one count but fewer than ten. The CDR3 protein is CASSQQGLQEQYF. The CDR3 nucleotides read TGTGCCAGCAGCCAACAGGGACTTCAAGAGCAGTACTTC. The rearrangement uses TRBV7-2 and TRBJ2-7; either TRBD1 or TRBD2 may fit D (6 bases each). The germline V gene encodes CDR1 SGHTA and CDR2 FQGNSA. CDR3 length: 13 residues. V gave up 5 bases and J gave up 7 bases, with 15 bases separating them. The full variable domain, with the rest looked up from reference TRBV7-2 and TRBJ2-7, is GAGVSQSPSNKVTEKGKDVELRCDPISGHTALYWYRQSLGQGLEFLIYFQGNSAPDKSGLPSDRFSAERTGGSVSTLTIQRTQQEDSAVYLCASSQQGLQEQYFGPGTRLTVT.

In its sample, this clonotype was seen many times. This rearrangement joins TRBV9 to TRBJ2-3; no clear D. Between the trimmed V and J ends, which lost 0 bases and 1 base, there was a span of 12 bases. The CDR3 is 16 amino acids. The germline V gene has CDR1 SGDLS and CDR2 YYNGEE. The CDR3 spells CASSVGAADGTDTQYF. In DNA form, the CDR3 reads TGTGCCAGCAGCGTAGGGGCGGCCGACGGCACAGATACGCAGTATTTT.

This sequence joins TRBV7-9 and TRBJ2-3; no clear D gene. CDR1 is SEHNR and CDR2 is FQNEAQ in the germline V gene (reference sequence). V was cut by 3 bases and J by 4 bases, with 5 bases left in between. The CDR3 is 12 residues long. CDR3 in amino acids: CASSLTADTQYF. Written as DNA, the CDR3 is TGTGCCAGCAGCTTGACGGCAGATACGCAGTATTTT. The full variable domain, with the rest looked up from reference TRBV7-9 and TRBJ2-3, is DTGVSQNPRHKITKRGQNVTFRCDPISEHNRLYWYRQTLGQGPEFLTYFQNEAQLEKSRLLSDRFSAERPKGSFSTLEIQRTEQGDSAMYLCASSLTADTQYFGPGTRLTVL.

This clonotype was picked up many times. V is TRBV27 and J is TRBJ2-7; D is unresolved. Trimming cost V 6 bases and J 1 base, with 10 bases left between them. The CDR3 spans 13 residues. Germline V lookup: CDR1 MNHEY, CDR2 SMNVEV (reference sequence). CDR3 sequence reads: CASSHGPSYEQYF. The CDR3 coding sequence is TGTGCCAGCAGCCATGGGCCGTCCTACGAGCAGTACTTC.

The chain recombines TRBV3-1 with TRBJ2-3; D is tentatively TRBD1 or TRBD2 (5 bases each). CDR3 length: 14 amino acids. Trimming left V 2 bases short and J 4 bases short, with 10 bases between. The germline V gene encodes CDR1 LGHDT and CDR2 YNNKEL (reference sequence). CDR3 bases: TGTGCCAGCAGCCAAACTATGGGGGCAGATACGCAGTATTTT. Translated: CASSQTMGADTQYF.

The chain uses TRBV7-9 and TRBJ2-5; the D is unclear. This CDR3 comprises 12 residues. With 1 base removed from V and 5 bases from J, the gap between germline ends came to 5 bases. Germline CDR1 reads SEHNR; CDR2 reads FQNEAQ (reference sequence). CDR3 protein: CASSLVVETQYF. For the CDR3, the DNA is TGTGCCAGCAGCTTAGTCGTGGAGACCCAGTACTTC.

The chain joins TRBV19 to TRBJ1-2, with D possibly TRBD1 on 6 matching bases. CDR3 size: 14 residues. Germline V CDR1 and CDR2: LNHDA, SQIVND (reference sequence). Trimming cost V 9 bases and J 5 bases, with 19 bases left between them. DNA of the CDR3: TGTGCCAGCGCTCCGGACAGACCGCCTTATGGCTACACCTTC. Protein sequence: CASAPDRPPYGYTF.

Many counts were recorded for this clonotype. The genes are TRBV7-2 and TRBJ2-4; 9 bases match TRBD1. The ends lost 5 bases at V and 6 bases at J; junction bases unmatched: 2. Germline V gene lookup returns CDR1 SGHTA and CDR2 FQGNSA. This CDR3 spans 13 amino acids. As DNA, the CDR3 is TGTGCCAGCAGCCGACAGGGGGGAAACATTCAGTACTTC. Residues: CASSRQGGNIQYF.

The chain's CDR3 is CSARAAGGHTDTQYF. CDR3 nucleotide sequence: TGCAGTGCTAGAGCGGCGGGGGGCCACACAGATACGCAGTATTTT. The chain couples TRBV20-1 to TRBJ2-3, with 8 bases that match TRBD2. Germline values: CDR1 DFQATT, CDR2 SNEGSKA (reference sequence). The V gene end was trimmed by 1 base and the J gene end by 2 bases; junction bases not matched to a gene: 5. The CDR3 contains 15 residues.

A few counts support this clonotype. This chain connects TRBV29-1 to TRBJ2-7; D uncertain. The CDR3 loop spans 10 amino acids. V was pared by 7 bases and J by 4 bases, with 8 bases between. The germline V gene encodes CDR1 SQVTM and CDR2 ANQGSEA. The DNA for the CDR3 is TGCAGCGCTGGGGATTACGAGCAGTACTTC. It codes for CSAGDYEQYF.